This T cell receptor beta chain is drawn from a study of blood T cell repertoires in COVID-19. Study-wide context: Sites in the United States, Italy and Spain provided acute and convalescent COVID-19 samples. Sample material is recorded as cDNA or gDNA derived from T cells, B-cell-depleted T cells, or PBMCs.

The length of the CDR3 is 13 residues. The germline V gene encodes CDR1 LGHDT and CDR2 YNNKEL (reference sequence). The V and J ends lost 4 bases and 10 bases respectively, with 17 bases between them. In the original analysis: Amplification with reference gene primers provided the estimates of nucleated cell counts. Profiling relied on immunoSEQ multiplex PCR, and the TCRdb table lists in-frame clones only, not all of them. The D gene and trimming were derived from the DNA, and the V and J assignments and clone size from that table. The sample shows around 150,000 clones, over 80% of them seen only once.

The TCR was taken from a woman aged 45 to 65 with acute or convalescent COVID-19. V is TRBV3-1 (or the pseudogene TRBV3-2) and J is TRBJ2-7; a weak D match, TRBD2 (6 bases). Sample: peripheral blood. CDR3 protein: CASSPTVRGVQYF. The CDR3 DNA reads as TGTGCCAGCAGCCCTACAGTGCGGGGAGTACAGTACTTC.